The T cell receptor (beta chain) under discussion was sequenced for a study of CD8 T cells in Susac syndrome. Study summary: Patients with Susac syndrome were therapy-naive, on corticosteroids, or on intravenous immunoglobulin alone at the time that blood was drawn.

Random hexamers were used to reverse transcribe roughly 0.5 to 1 ug of RNA. TCRdb independently ran MiXCR on the immunoSEQ multiplex PCR reads; one entry per CDR3 protein. The sample holds around 200,000 distinct CDR3 sequences; just under 95% are singletons and the top ten take approximately 0.099%. This TCR derives from a human donor with Susac syndrome. The sequencing input was CD4+ T cells from PBMCs.

The CDR3 protein is CATARVPQETQYF. Written as DNA, the CDR3 is TGTGCCACCGCGAGAGTTCCCCAAGAGACCCAGTACTTC. This chain links TRBV15 with TRBJ2-5; no firm D call. Germline values: CDR1 LNHNV, CDR2 YYDKDF (reference sequence). The CDR3 has 13 residues. Trimming took 8 bases from V and 1 from J, leaving 11 bases between them.